This is a list of T cell receptor beta chains from one sample in a study of beta chain features in type 1 diabetes. Sequencing used immunoSEQ multiplex PCR; TCRdb keeps in-frame clones, though not all of them. The sample yields hundreds of thousands of clones, around 16% seen once. What was sequenced was naive CD4+ T cells from blood. The receptors were sampled from a man aged 18 to 29 in good health. The conserved cysteine and the conserved F or W are not part of the CDR3 here. The order of the fields is D gene, J gene, V gene, CDR3 protein. The D gene is left open where the match is weak.

d_gene: NA; j_gene: TRBJ2-1; v_gene: TRBV4-2; CDR3aa: ASSHFQGPYNEQF
d_gene: NA; j_gene: TRBJ2-5; v_gene: TRBV5-1; CDR3aa: ASSLYRKSQETQY
d_gene: TRBD1; j_gene: TRBJ2-1; v_gene: TRBV29-1; CDR3aa: SVKVQTGNNEQF
d_gene: TRBD1; j_gene: TRBJ1-1; v_gene: TRBV18; CDR3aa: ASSRGTGGNTEAF
d_gene: NA; j_gene: TRBJ2-2; v_gene: TRBV10-1; CDR3aa: ANSPGRVKTGELF
d_gene: NA; j_gene: TRBJ2-2; v_gene: TRBV5-1; CDR3aa: ASSLAGLTGELF
d_gene: NA; j_gene: TRBJ1-2; v_gene: TRBV5-1; CDR3aa: ASSVDTANYGYT
d_gene: TRBD2; j_gene: TRBJ2-1; v_gene: TRBV19; CDR3aa: ASNEVGLAGQF
d_gene: TRBD1; j_gene: TRBJ2-7; v_gene: TRBV19; CDR3aa: ASSMPGQGTYEQY
d_gene: NA; j_gene: TRBJ1-6; v_gene: TRBV28; CDR3aa: ASSLRAIGQSPLH
d_gene: NA; j_gene: TRBJ2-7; v_gene: TRBV5-1; CDR3aa: ASSTKGVVGEQY
d_gene: NA; j_gene: TRBJ2-5; v_gene: TRBV28; CDR3aa: AISGERETQY
d_gene: TRBD1; j_gene: TRBJ2-7; v_gene: TRBV7-2; CDR3aa: ASSKDRFTYEQY
d_gene: TRBD2; j_gene: TRBJ2-7; v_gene: TRBV4-2; CDR3aa: ASSQLGLAVAGEQY
d_gene: NA; j_gene: TRBJ2-5; v_gene: TRBV7-2; CDR3aa: ASSLVTGRQETQY
d_gene: NA; j_gene: TRBJ2-7; v_gene: TRBV7-9; CDR3aa: ASTTRRESYEQY
d_gene: NA; j_gene: TRBJ2-6; v_gene: TRBV27; CDR3aa: ASTDGSSSGANVLT
d_gene: NA; j_gene: TRBJ1-2; v_gene: TRBV15; CDR3aa: ATSRGGQRNYGYT
d_gene: NA; j_gene: TRBJ2-5; v_gene: TRBV15; CDR3aa: ATSRGPVETQY
d_gene: TRBD1; j_gene: TRBJ2-7; v_gene: TRBV4-1; CDR3aa: ASSQEVGTGGVKYEQY
d_gene: NA; j_gene: TRBJ2-7; v_gene: TRBV28; CDR3aa: ATRPAGQAYEQY
d_gene: TRBD1; j_gene: TRBJ1-2; v_gene: TRBV7-9; CDR3aa: ASRGDRSPHNYGYT
d_gene: NA; j_gene: TRBJ2-1; v_gene: TRBV5-4; CDR3aa: ASSLATSSYNEQF
d_gene: NA; j_gene: TRBJ2-7; v_gene: TRBV9; CDR3aa: ASSGAWATGEQY
d_gene: NA; j_gene: TRBJ1-1; v_gene: TRBV29-1; CDR3aa: SVNGQMNTEAF
d_gene: NA; j_gene: TRBJ1-2; v_gene: TRBV7-3; CDR3aa: ASGVNYGYT
d_gene: NA; j_gene: TRBJ1-5; v_gene: TRBV19; CDR3aa: ASSRGRTNQPQH
d_gene: TRBD2; j_gene: TRBJ2-3; v_gene: TRBV4-2; CDR3aa: ASSPASGGSTDTQY
d_gene: TRBD2; j_gene: TRBJ2-1; v_gene: TRBV7-2; CDR3aa: ASSLGRESNNEQF
d_gene: NA; j_gene: TRBJ1-5; v_gene: TRBV6-6; CDR3aa: ASSYPGDLRAQPQH
d_gene: NA; j_gene: TRBJ2-4; v_gene: TRBV7-9; CDR3aa: ASSLRGGNIQY
d_gene: NA; j_gene: TRBJ1-5; v_gene: TRBV28; CDR3aa: ASSPGRVGYQPQH
d_gene: TRBD2; j_gene: TRBJ2-7; v_gene: TRBV11-3; CDR3aa: ASSPGGVGYEQY
d_gene: NA; j_gene: TRBJ2-7; v_gene: TRBV5-1; CDR3aa: ASSLTGLVYEQY
d_gene: NA; j_gene: TRBJ2-5; v_gene: TRBV5-4; CDR3aa: ASSLDPASVVETQY
d_gene: NA; j_gene: TRBJ2-1; v_gene: TRBV4-1; CDR3aa: ASSQPLETNEQF
d_gene: TRBD1; j_gene: TRBJ1-5; v_gene: TRBV5-1; CDR3aa: ASKRGQGPNQPQH
d_gene: TRBD1; j_gene: TRBJ2-3; v_gene: TRBV7-7; CDR3aa: ASSPLDRGSDTQY
d_gene: NA; j_gene: TRBJ2-2; v_gene: TRBV6-4; CDR3aa: ASREANTGELF
d_gene: NA; j_gene: TRBJ2-1; v_gene: TRBV19; CDR3aa: AGASSSYNEQF
d_gene: NA; j_gene: TRBJ2-3; v_gene: TRBV28; CDR3aa: ASSPPDWITDTQY
d_gene: TRBD2; j_gene: TRBJ2-3; v_gene: TRBV30; CDR3aa: AWSVLSGGADTQY
d_gene: NA; j_gene: TRBJ2-1; v_gene: TRBV23-1; CDR3aa: ASSQSVWGCSYNEQF
d_gene: NA; j_gene: TRBJ1-5; v_gene: TRBV15; CDR3aa: ATSRGSSRPQH
d_gene: NA; j_gene: TRBJ2-1; v_gene: TRBV14; CDR3aa: ASSQGTDQF
d_gene: NA; j_gene: TRBJ2-5; v_gene: TRBV5-4; CDR3aa: ASSPGLYKKGGETQY
d_gene: NA; j_gene: TRBJ2-1; v_gene: TRBV4-3; CDR3aa: ASSQDLRNEQF
d_gene: NA; j_gene: TRBJ1-1; v_gene: TRBV18; CDR3aa: ASSPSEGVLGTEAF